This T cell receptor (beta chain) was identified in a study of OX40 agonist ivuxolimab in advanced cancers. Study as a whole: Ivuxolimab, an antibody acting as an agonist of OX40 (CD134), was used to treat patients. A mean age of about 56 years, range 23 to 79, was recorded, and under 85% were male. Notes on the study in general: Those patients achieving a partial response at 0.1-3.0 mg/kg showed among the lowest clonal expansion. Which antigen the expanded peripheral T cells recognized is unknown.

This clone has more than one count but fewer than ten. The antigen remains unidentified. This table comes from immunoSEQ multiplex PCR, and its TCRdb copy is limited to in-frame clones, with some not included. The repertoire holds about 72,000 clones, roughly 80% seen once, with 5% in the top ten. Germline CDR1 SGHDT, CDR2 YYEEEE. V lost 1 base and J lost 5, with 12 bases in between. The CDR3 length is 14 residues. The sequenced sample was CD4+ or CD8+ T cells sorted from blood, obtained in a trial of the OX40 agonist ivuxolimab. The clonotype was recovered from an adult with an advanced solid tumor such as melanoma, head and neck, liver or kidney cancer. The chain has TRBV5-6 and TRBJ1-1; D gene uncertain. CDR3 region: CASSLHPLGTEAFF. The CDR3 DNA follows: TGTGCCAGCAGCTTGCATCCCCTGGGAACTGAAGCTTTCTTT.